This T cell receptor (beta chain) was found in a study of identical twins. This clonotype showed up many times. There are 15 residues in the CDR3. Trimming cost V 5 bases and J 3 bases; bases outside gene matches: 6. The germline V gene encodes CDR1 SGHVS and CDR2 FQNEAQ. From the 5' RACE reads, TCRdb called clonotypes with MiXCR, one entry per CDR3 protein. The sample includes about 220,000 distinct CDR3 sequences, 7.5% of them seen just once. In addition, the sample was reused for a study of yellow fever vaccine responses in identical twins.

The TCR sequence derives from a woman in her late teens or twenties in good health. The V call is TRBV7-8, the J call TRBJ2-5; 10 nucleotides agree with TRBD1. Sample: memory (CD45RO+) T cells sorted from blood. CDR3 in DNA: TGTGCCAGCAGCCCGGGACAGGGGACTAAAGAGACCCAGTACTTC. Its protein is CASSPGQGTKETQYF.